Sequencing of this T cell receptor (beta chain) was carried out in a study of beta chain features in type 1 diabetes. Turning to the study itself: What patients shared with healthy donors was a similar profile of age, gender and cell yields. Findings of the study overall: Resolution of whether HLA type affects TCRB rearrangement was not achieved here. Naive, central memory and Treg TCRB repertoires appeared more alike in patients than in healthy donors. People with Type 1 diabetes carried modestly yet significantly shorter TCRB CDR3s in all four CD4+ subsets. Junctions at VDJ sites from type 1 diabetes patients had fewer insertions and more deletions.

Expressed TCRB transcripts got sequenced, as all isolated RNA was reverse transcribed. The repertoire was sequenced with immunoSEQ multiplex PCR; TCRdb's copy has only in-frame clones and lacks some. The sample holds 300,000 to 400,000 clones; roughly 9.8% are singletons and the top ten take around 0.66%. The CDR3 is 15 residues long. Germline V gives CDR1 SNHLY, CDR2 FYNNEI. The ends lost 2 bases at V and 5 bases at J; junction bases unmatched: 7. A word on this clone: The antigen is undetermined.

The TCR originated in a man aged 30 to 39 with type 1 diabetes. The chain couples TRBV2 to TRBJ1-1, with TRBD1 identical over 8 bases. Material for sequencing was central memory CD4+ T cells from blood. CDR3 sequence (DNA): TGTGCCAGCAGTGAACAGGGGGCGAGGGGAACTGAAGCTTTCTTT. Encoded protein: CASSEQGARGTEAFF.